The next 16 T cell receptor beta chains were all read from a single sample in a study of T-cell reconstitution after alpha-beta-depleted transplantation in children. Unique molecular identifiers were used to barcode this TCRbeta library. One entry per CDR3 protein, called by TCRdb with MiXCR from the PCR reads. The table includes roughly 150,000 distinct CDR3 sequences, roughly 10% detected once. This material consisted of PBMCs, taken before TCRalphabeta/CD19-depleted stem cell transplant. These receptors all come from a boy aged 2-9 years with acute myeloid leukemia, due to receive a stem cell transplant.

V gene TRBV5-4 combines with J gene TRBJ2-3; 11 nucleotides align to TRBD2. Germline V gives CDR1 SGHNT, CDR2 YYREEE (reference sequence). Trimming took 4 bases from V and 0 from J; bases not matched to a gene: 7. The CDR3 covers 17 residues. CDR3 bases: TGTGCCAGCAGCCTCCGACTAGCGGGGCCTAGCACAGATACGCAGTATTTT. Amino acid sequence: CASSLRLAGPSTDTQYF.

This clonotype was detected many times. The rearrangement links TRBV5-1 to TRBJ2-2; the D is unclear. Germline-derived CDR1 and CDR2 are SGHRS and YFSETQ. Between the trimmed V and J ends, which lost 7 bases and 5 bases, there was a span of 12 bases. This CDR3 is 13 amino acids long. The CDR3 loop is CASLFGPTGELFF. The CDR3, as DNA: TGCGCCAGCTTGTTTGGGCCGACCGGGGAGCTGTTTTTT.

This clonotype has only one observation. This could be a read error, since a much larger clone is one nucleotide away. The rearrangement uses TRBV20-1 and TRBJ2-6; possibly TRBD2 for D (6 bases). The germline gives CDR1 DFQATT, CDR2 SNEGSKA (reference sequence). The length of the CDR3 is 14 residues. DNA for the CDR3: TGCAGTGCTCCCAACGGCAGGGAGGCCAACGCCCTGACTTTC. This translates into CSAPNGREANALTF.

This sequence joins TRBV11-1 and TRBJ2-3; 13 bases agree with TRBD2. CDR1 and CDR2 (germline): SGHAT, FQDESV (reference sequence). The CDR3 covers 18 residues. The J segment lost 1 base and the V segment lost 5 bases, leaving 9 bases of the junction unmatched. CDR3 amino acids: CASSPGTSGERGTDTQYF. The DNA for the CDR3 is TGTGCCAGCAGCCCCGGGACTAGCGGGGAGCGGGGCACAGATACGCAGTATTTT.

This clonotype has ten or more counts. CDR3 sequence (DNA): TGTGCCAGCAGCTCCGGCACTCTTGAAGCTTTCTTT. Its translation is CASSSGTLEAFF. This chain joins TRBV11-2 and TRBJ1-1, with unresolved D. Germline V gene data show CDR1 as SGHAT and CDR2 as FQNNGV. This CDR3 is 12 amino acids long. Deletions cut 4 bases from V and 7 bases from J, with 10 bases between.

This clonotype has at least ten counts. The chain recombines TRBV5-1 with TRBJ2-7; perhaps TRBD1 as D (6 bases). V lost 2 bases and J 3 bases, leaving 12 bases between the germline ends. The CDR3 spans 14 residues. The germline V gene has CDR1 SGHRS and CDR2 YFSETQ. The CDR3 coding sequence is TGCGCCAGCAGCTTTCAACAGGGAGTCTACGAGCAGTACTTC. Protein: CASSFQQGVYEQYF.

V gene TRBV12-3 or TRBV12-4 combines with J gene TRBJ2-3, with 12 positions matching TRBD2. The CDR3 length is 19 residues. V was pared by 5 bases and J by 2 bases, with 14 bases of the junction left unmatched. Here the CDR3 reads CASSGVDSGLAGFTDTQYF. CDR3 in DNA: TGTGCCAGCAGTGGGGTTGACAGTGGACTAGCGGGGTTCACAGATACGCAGTATTTT.

This clonotype was seen at least ten times. The rearrangement joins TRBV27 to TRBJ1-1; the D gene is possibly TRBD1 (6 bases). The germline V gene encodes CDR1 MNHEY and CDR2 SMNVEV (reference sequence). Trimming cost V 2 bases and J 8 bases, with 15 bases left between them. The CDR3 has 14 amino acids. The CDR3 loop is CASSLVGGSGEAFF. The CDR3 DNA reads TGTGCCAGCAGTTTAGTGGGGGGCTCTGGCGAAGCTTTCTTT.

This clonotype was seen repeatedly, ten times or more. This chain connects TRBV7-8 to TRBJ2-5; no clear D gene. Trimming pared 1 base from V and 13 bases from J, leaving 19 bases between. Germline-derived CDR1 and CDR2 are SGHVS and FQNEAQ. This CDR3 comprises 14 residues. The CDR3 sequence is CASSLESWYGEGYF. In nucleotides, the CDR3 is TGTGCCAGCAGCTTAGAAAGCTGGTATGGGGAAGGGTACTTC.

This clonotype was found a few times. The rearrangement links TRBV19 to TRBJ2-2; 7 bases match TRBD1. CDR1 is LNHDA, CDR2 SQIVND, per germline (reference sequence). CDR3 size: 15 residues. Trimming cost V 6 bases and J 4 bases; bases outside gene matches: 8. CDR3 coding DNA: TGTGCCAGTAGAGCCTCAACAGGGGCCACCGGGGAGCTGTTTTTT. This encodes CASRASTGATGELFF.

This clonotype was seen at least ten times. V usage is TRBV7-2 and J usage is TRBJ2-7; TRBD2 is a possible D gene (6 bases). Germline CDR1 SGHTA, CDR2 FQGNSA. V lost 0 bases and J 10 bases, leaving 7 bases between the germline ends. CDR3 size: 11 residues. DNA for the CDR3: TGTGCCAGCAGCTTAGCCGGGAGACAGTACTTC. Translation gives CASSLAGRQYF.

This clonotype was found a few times. The chain couples TRBV20-1 to TRBJ1-1; D not certain. Germline loops: CDR1 DFQATT, CDR2 SNEGSKA (reference sequence). The ends were cut back, 3 bases at V and 5 bases at J, with 22 bases in the middle. There are 16 residues in the CDR3. In DNA form, the CDR3 reads TGCAGTGCTAGGGACCGATCCCGAATTGTTGGGACTGAAGCTTTCTTT. This gives the protein CSARDRSRIVGTEAFF.

There are many counts of this clonotype. The chain joins TRBV24-1 to TRBJ2-3; 10 nucleotides align to TRBD1. This CDR3 is built from 17 residues. CDR1 is KGHDR and CDR2 is SFDVKD in the germline V gene. V was pared by 3 bases and J by 4 bases, with 9 bases of the junction left unmatched. In DNA form, the CDR3 reads TGTGCCACCAGTGATCTGCCCGGGACAGGGGAAGCAGATACGCAGTATTTT. It codes for CATSDLPGTGEADTQYF.

This clonotype appeared many times. This chain links TRBV20-1 with TRBJ2-2; D unclear. This CDR3 has 15 amino acids. Germline V gives CDR1 DFQATT, CDR2 SNEGSKA (reference sequence). The V and J ends lost 3 bases and 1 base respectively, with 12 bases between them. This CDR3 reads CSARSLRMNTGELFF. The CDR3 DNA is TGCAGTGCTAGGTCCTTACGGATGAACACCGGGGAGCTGTTTTTT.

This clonotype was found many times. The rearrangement links TRBV5-1 to TRBJ2-5, with TRBD2 matching over 12 bases. The length of the CDR3 is 16 residues. Trimming removed 4 bases from V and 7 bases from J; junction bases left unmatched: 11. Germline V gives CDR1 SGHRS, CDR2 YFSETQ. CDR3 coding DNA: TGCGCCAGCAGCGACTTCGGACTAGCGGGATACGGGACCCAGTACTTC. Residues: CASSDFGLAGYGTQYF.

This clonotype showed up many times. This chain links TRBV12-3 or TRBV12-4 with TRBJ2-3; D not resolved. The CDR3 sequence is 14 residues long. The ends were cut back, 2 bases at V and 8 bases at J, with 14 bases in the middle. This CDR3 reads CASSLSPVPGTQYF. For the CDR3, the DNA is TGTGCCAGCAGTTTAAGCCCGGTACCTGGTACGCAGTATTTT.